This T cell receptor beta chain was sequenced during a study of T-cell reconstitution after alpha-beta-depleted transplantation in children. The study, taken as a whole, reports: Two months or so post-transplant, alpha-beta T cells reportedly derived from several hundred expanded graft clones. Fresh T-cell production supplied most of the T-cell counts and diversity seen one year after transplant. Surviving recipient T cells and intrathymic progenitors accounted for some patients' high TCRbeta diversity at day 60.

This clonotype was observed many times. Its antigen is unidentified. Unique molecular identifiers were used to barcode this TCRbeta library. TCRdb redid the calling of the PCR reads with MiXCR, one entry per CDR3 protein. In the table there are roughly 400,000 distinct CDR3 sequences, approximately 41% of which are singletons. The input for sequencing was PBMCs, taken before TCRalphabeta/CD19-depleted stem cell transplant. The TCR comes from a girl aged 2-10 years with aplastic anemia, due to receive a stem cell transplant.

The CDR3 nucleotides are TGCAGCGTTATGGGTCTTGCGGGAGGATCCAATGAGCAGTTCTTC. Residues: CSVMGLAGGSNEQFF. The rearrangement links TRBV29-1 to TRBJ2-1; 8 bases match TRBD2. This CDR3 region has 15 residues. V was pared by 5 bases and J by 6 bases, with 12 bases of the junction left unmatched. Per germline, CDR1 SQVTM and CDR2 ANQGSEA.